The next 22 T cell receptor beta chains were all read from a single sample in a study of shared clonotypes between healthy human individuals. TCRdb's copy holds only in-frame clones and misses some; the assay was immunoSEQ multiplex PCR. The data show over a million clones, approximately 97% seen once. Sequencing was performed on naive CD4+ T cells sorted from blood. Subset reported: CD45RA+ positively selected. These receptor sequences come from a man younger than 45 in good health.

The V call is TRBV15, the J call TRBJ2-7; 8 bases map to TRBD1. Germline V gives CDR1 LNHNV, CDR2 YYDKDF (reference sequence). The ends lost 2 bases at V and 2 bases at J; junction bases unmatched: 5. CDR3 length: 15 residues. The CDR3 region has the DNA TGTGCCACCAGCAGACAGAGGACAGGGACCTACGAGCAGTACTTC. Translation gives CATSRQRTGTYEQYF.

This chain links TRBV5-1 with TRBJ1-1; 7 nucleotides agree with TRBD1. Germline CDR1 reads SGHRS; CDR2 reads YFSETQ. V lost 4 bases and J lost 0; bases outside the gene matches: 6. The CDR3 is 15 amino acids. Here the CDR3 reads CASSGSGTVNTEAFF. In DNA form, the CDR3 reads TGCGCCAGCAGCGGCTCCGGGACAGTGAACACTGAAGCTTTCTTT.

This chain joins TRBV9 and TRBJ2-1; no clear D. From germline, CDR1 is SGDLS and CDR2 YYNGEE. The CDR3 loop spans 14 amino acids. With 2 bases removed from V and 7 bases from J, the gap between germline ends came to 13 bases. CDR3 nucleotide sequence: TGTGCCAGCAGCGTGGGGTTGACGGAAAATGAGCAGTTCTTC. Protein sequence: CASSVGLTENEQFF.

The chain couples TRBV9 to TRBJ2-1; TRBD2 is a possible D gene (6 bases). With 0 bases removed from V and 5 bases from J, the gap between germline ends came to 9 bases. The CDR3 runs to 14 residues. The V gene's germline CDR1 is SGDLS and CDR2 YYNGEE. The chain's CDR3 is CASSVVAANNEQFF. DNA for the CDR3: TGTGCCAGCAGCGTAGTAGCGGCCAACAATGAGCAGTTCTTC.

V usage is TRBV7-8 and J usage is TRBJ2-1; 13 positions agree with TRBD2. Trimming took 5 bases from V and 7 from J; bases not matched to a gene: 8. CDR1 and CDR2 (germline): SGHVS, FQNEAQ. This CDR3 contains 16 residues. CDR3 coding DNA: TGTGCCAGCAGCGAGAGACTAGCGGGAGGTAGGAATGAGCAGTTCTTC. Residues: CASSERLAGGRNEQFF.

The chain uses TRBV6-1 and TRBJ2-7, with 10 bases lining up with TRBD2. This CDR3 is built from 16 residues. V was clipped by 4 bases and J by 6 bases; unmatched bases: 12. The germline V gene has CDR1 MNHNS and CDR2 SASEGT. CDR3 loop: CASSATTGLAGVEQYF. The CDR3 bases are TGTGCCAGCAGTGCTACGACGGGGCTAGCGGGAGTCGAGCAGTACTTC.

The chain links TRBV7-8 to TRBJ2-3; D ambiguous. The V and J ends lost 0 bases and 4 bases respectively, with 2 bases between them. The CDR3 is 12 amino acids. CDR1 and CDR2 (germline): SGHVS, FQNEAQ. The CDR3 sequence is CASSLAPDTQYF. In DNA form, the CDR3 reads TGTGCCAGCAGCTTAGCTCCAGATACGCAGTATTTT.

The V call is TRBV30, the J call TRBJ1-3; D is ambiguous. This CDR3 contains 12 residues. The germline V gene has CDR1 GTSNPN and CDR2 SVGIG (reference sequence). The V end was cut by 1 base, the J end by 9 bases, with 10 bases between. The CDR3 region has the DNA TGTGCCTGGAGTGCCCTAGGGAGCACCATATATTTT. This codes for CAWSALGSTIYF.

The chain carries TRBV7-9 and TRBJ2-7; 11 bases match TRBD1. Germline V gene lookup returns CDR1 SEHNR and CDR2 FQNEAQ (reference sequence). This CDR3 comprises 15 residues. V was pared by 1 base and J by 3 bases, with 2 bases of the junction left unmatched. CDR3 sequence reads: CASSLGGTGGYEQYF. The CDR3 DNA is TGTGCCAGCAGCTTAGGAGGGACAGGGGGCTACGAGCAGTACTTC. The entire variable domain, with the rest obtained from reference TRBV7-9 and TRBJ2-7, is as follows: DTGVSQNPRHKITKRGQNVTFRCDPISEHNRLYWYRQTLGQGPEFLTYFQNEAQLEKSRLLSDRFSAERPKGSFSTLEIQRTEQGDSAMYLCASSLGGTGGYEQYFGPGTRLTVT.

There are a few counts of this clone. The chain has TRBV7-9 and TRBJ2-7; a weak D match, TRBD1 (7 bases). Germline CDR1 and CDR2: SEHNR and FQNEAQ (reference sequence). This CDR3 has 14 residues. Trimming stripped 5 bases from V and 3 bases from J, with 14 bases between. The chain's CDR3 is CASSPAGGGYEQYF. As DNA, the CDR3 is TGTGCCAGCAGCCCCGCAGGGGGAGGCTACGAGCAGTACTTC.

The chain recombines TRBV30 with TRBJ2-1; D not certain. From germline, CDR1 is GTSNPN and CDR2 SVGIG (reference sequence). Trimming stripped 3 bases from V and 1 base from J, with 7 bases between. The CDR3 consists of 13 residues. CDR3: CAWRLDSYNEQFF. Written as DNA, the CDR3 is TGTGCCTGGAGACTGGATTCCTACAATGAGCAGTTCTTC.

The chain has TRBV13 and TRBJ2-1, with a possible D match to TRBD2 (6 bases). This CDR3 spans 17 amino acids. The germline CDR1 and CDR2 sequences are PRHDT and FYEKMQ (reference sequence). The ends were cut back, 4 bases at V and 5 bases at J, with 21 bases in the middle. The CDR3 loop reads CASSSGSRRASHNEQFF. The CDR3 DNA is TGTGCCAGCAGCTCCGGTAGCAGGAGGGCCTCGCACAATGAGCAGTTCTTC. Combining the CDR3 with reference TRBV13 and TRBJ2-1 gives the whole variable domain AAGVIQSPRHLIKEKRETATLKCYPIPRHDTVYWYQQGPGQDPQFLISFYEKMQSDKGSIPDRFSAQQFSDYHSELNMSSLELGDSALYFCASSSGSRRASHNEQFFGPGTRLTVL.

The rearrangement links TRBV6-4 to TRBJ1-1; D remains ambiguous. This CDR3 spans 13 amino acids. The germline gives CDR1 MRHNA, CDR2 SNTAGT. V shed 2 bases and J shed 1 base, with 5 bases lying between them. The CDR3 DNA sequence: TGTGCCAGCAGTGACAGGCCGAACACTGAAGCTTTCTTT. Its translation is CASSDRPNTEAFF.

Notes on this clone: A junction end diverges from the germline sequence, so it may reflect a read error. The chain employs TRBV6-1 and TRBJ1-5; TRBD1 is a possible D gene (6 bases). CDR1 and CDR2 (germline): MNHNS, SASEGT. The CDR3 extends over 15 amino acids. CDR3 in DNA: TGTGCCAGCAGTGAAAATTGGGGGGGCAACCAGCCCCAGCATTTT. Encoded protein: CASSENWGGNQPQHF.

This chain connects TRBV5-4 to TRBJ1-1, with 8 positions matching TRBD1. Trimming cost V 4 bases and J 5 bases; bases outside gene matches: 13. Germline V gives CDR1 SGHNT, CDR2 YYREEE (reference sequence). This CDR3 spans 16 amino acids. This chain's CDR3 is CASSPWTGNKGTEAFF. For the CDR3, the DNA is TGTGCCAGCAGCCCTTGGACAGGGAATAAGGGGACTGAAGCTTTCTTT.

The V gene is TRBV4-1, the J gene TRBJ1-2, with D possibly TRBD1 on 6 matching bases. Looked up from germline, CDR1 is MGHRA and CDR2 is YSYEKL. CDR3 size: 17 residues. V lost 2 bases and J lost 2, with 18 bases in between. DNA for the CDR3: TGCGCCAGCAGCCAACCTCTCCGGGGCAGGGGCAACTATGGCTACACCTTC. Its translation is CASSQPLRGRGNYGYTF.

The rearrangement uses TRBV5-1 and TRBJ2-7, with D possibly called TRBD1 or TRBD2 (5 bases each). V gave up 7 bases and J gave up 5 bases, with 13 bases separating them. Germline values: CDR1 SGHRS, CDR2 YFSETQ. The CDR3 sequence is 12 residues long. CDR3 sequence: CASGARGDEQYF. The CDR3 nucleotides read TGCGCCAGCGGGGCTCGAGGGGACGAGCAGTACTTC.

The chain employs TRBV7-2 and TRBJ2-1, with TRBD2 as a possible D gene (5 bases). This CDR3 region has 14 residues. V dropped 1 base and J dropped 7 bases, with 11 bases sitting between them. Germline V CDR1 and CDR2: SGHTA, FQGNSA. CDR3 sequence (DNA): TGTGCCAGCAGCTTAGAGATGTTAGCGAATGAGCAGTTCTTC. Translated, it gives CASSLEMLANEQFF.

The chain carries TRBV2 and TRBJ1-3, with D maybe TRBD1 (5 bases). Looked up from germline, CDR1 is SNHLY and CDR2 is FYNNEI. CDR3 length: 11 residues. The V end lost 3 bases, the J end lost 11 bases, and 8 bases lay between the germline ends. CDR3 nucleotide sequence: TGTGCCAGCAGTGACAGGGTAGCCATATATTTT. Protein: CASSDRVAIYF.

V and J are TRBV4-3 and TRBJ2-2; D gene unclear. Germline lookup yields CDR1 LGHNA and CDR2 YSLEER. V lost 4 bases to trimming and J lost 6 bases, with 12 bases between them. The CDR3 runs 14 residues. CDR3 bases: TGCGCCAGCAGCCTGATTGAGGTGGCCGGGGAGCTGTTTTTT. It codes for CASSLIEVAGELFF.

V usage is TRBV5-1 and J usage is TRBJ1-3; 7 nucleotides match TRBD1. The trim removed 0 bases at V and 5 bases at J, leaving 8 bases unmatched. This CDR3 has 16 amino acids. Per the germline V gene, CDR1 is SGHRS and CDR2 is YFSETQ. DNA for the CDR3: TGCGCCAGCAGCTTGGCCCCGGGACAGCTTAGAAACACCATATATTTT. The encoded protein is CASSLAPGQLRNTIYF.

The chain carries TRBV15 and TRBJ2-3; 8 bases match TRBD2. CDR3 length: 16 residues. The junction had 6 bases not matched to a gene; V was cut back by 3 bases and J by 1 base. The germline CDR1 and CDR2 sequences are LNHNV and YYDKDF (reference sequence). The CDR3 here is CATSRKAGAGTDTQYF. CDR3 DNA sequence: TGTGCCACCAGCAGGAAAGCGGGAGCCGGCACAGATACGCAGTATTTT.